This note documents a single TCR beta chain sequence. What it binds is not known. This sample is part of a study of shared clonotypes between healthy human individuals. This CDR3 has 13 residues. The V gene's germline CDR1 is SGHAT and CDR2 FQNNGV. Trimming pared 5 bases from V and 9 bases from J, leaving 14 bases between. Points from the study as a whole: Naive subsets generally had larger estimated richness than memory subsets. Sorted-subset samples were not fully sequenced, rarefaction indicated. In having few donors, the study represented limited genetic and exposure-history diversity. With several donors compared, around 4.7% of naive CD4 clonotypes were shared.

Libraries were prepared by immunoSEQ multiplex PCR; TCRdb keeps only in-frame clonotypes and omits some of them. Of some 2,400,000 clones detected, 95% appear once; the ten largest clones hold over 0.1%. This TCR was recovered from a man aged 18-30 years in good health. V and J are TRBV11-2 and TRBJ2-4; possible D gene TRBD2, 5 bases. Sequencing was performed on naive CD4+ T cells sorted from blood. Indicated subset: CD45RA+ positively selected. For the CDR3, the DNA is TGTGCCAGCAGCACTTCACTAGGGCTCATTCAGTACTTC. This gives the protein CASSTSLGLIQYF.